These T cell receptor beta chains were read from a single sample in a study of T cell responses to AZD1222 COVID-19 vaccine. The assay was immunoSEQ multiplex PCR, and TCRdb's table has in-frame clones only and misses some. The repertoire holds about 54,000 clones, roughly 85% seen once, with about 3.9% in the top ten. This material consisted of peripheral blood, taken on day 0 of AZD1222 vaccination. The source is an adult in good health. CDR3s include the opening cysteine and the closing phenylalanine or tryptophan. The order of the fields is V gene, D gene, J gene, CDR3 protein. A D gene is named only where the DNA matches it firmly.

TRBV5-5	.	TRBJ1-2	CASSPKYRADGNYGYTF
TRBV11-2	.	TRBJ2-7	CASSLAGRYEQYF
TRBV19	TRBD1	TRBJ2-7	CASSTGGYYEQYF
TRBV19	.	TRBJ1-5	CASSIWGASNQPQHF
TRBV2	.	TRBJ1-6	CASIGGGYNSPLHF
TRBV5-4	.	TRBJ2-1	CASSLEDPGFEQFF
TRBV6-5	.	TRBJ2-5	CASSVESQYF
TRBV7-9	.	TRBJ1-6	CASSPGQQYNSPLHF
TRBV9	TRBD1	TRBJ2-7	CASSVAHGTGSGEQYF
TRBV2	.	TRBJ1-2	CATTALRDGYGYTF
TRBV7-2	TRBD1	TRBJ2-2	CASSPRSRGRTTGELFF
TRBV10-3	.	TRBJ2-7	CAISPGQTYEQYF
TRBV7-3	.	TRBJ2-5	CASSPGTPKETQYF
TRBV7-9	TRBD2	TRBJ2-7	CASSLVRTSGGSYEQYF
TRBV11-2	TRBD1	TRBJ2-3	CASSRQGTDTQYF
TRBV30	TRBD1	TRBJ1-1	CAWSATGTGEAFF
TRBV13	TRBD1	TRBJ2-7	CASSRFLRQGRSYEQYF